Following are 6 T cell receptor beta chains from one sample sequenced in a study of CD8 T cells in ankylosing spondylitis (dated by TCRdb to the late 2010s). Library generation was performed with 5' RACE. Sequenced on an Illumina HiSeq 2500. The public reads were reprocessed in TCRdb via fastp at Q25 and MiXCR, keeping in-frame beta chains. Each CDR3 protein gets just one entry, which takes the most common genes and DNA from the rows behind it. The sample has around 150,000 distinct CDR3 sequences on record, around 43% of them singletons. Roughly 15% of the sample is in the top ten clones. The specimen sequenced was synovial fluid, either unsorted or a sorted T cell fraction (not recorded which). The origin of the receptors is a male donor with ankylosing spondylitis.

This sequence joins TRBV4-3 and TRBJ2-7; 11 bases match TRBD1. This CDR3 spans 14 amino acids. Germline trimming cut 1 base from V and 7 bases from J; bases unmatched to any gene: 3. CDR1 and CDR2 (germline): LGHNA, YSLEER. The CDR3 DNA is TGCGCCAGCAGCCAAGGGACAGGGGGCTCTGAGCAGTACTTC. Residues: CASSQGTGGSEQYF.

The chain carries TRBV12-3 or TRBV12-4 and TRBJ1-1; unclear D gene. CDR3 size: 13 residues. V dropped 2 bases and J dropped 4 bases, with 8 bases sitting between them. This chain's CDR3 is CASSLIGRTEAFF. In DNA, the CDR3 is TGTGCCAGCAGTTTAATTGGGCGCACTGAAGCTTTCTTT.

This clonotype was seen only a few times. V is TRBV20-1 and J is TRBJ2-4, with 7 bases that match TRBD2. Germline V gene sequence: CDR1 DFQATT, CDR2 SNEGSKA (reference sequence). The CDR3 runs 18 residues. V lost 0 bases, J lost 1 base, and 12 bases stayed unmatched. The CDR3 DNA is TGCAGTGCTAGAGATCGGAGCGGGGTCTCCCTTGCCAAAAACATTCAGTACTTC. It yields the protein CSARDRSGVSLAKNIQYF.

This chain connects TRBV10-3 to TRBJ1-4; 7 bases are a match to TRBD1. J lost 3 bases, V lost 10 bases, and 14 bases had no gene match. The CDR3 is 16 amino acids. The V gene's germline CDR1 is ENHRY and CDR2 SYGVKD. The CDR3 nucleotides are TGTGCCAGTGCGACGGGACAGCGACGGTCTAATGAAAAACTGTTTTTT. It specifies CASATGQRRSNEKLFF.

This clonotype was detected many times. The V and J genes are TRBV20-1 and TRBJ2-1; D perhaps matches TRBD1 (7 bases). The germline V gene has CDR1 DFQATT and CDR2 SNEGSKA (reference sequence). Trimming stripped 5 bases from V and 3 bases from J, with 14 bases between. This CDR3 comprises 14 residues. In DNA, the CDR3 is TGCAGTGCTCCTACAGGGGAGGTCTACAATGAGCAGTTCTTC. Amino acids: CSAPTGEVYNEQFF.

This clonotype was detected only once. One junction end disagrees with the germline gene, perhaps due to a read error. The V gene is TRBV4-2, the J gene TRBJ2-3; D not certain. This CDR3 is built from 16 residues. The V gene's germline CDR1 is LGHNA and CDR2 YNFKEQ. CDR3: CASSQVWLVGTDTQYF. As DNA, the CDR3 is TGCGCCAGCAGCCAAGTCTGGCTCGTTGGTACAGATACGCAGTATTTT.